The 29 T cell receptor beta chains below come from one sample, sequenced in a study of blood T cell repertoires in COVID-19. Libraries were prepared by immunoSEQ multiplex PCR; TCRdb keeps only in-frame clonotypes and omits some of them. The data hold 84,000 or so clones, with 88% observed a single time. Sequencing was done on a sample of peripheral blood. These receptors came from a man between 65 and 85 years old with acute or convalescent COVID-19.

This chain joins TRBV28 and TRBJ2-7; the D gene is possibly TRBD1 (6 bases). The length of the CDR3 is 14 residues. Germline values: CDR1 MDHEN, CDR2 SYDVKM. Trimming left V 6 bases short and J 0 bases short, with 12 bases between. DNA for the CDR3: TGTGCCAGCAGAGGACAAGGGGGCTCCTACGAGCAGTACTTC. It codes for CASRGQGGSYEQYF.

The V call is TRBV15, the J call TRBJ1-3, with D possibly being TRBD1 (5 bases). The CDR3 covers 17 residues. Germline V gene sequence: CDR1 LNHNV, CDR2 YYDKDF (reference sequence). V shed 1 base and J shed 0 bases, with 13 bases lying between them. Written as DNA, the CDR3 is TGTGCCACCAGCAGAGGGGTGGGGACTACCTCTGGAAACACCATATATTTT. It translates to CATSRGVGTTSGNTIYF.

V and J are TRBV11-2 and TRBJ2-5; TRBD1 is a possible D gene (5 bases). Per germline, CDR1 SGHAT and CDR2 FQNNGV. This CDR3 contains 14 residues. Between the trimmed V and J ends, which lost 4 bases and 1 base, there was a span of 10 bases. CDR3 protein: CASSYRTSQETQYF. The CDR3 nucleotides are TGTGCCAGCAGCTACCGGACAAGCCAAGAGACCCAGTACTTC.

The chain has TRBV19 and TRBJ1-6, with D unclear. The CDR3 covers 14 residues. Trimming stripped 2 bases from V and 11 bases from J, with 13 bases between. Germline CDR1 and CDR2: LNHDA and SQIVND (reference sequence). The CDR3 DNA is TGTGCCAGTAGTATAAACACCGGGGAAACACCCCTCCACTTT. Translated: CASSINTGETPLHF.

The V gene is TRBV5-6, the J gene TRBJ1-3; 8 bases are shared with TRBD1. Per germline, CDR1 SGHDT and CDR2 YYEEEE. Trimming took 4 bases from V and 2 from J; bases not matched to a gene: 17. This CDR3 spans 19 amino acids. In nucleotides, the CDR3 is TGTGCCAGCAGCCGGAGGAGGGACCAGGGGGCTTTGGCTGGAAACACCATATATTTT. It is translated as CASSRRRDQGALAGNTIYF. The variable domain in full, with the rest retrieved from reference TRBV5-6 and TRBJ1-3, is DAGVTQSPTHLIKTRGQQVTLRCSPKSGHDTVSWYQQALGQGPQFIFQYYEEEERQRGNFPDRFSGHQFPNYSSELNVNALLLGDSALYLCASSRRRDQGALAGNTIYFGEGSWLTVV.

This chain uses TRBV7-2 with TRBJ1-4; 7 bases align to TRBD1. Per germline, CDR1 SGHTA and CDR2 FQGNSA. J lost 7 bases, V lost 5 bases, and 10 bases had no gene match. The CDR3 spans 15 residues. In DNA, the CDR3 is TGTGCCAGCAGCATCGATGGGAGGACAGGTGAAAAACTGTTTTTT. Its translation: CASSIDGRTGEKLFF. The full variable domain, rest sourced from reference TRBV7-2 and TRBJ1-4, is GAGVSQSPSNKVTEKGKDVELRCDPISGHTALYWYRQSLGQGLEFLIYFQGNSAPDKSGLPSDRFSAERTGGSVSTLTIQRTQQEDSAVYLCASSIDGRTGEKLFFGSGTQLSVL.

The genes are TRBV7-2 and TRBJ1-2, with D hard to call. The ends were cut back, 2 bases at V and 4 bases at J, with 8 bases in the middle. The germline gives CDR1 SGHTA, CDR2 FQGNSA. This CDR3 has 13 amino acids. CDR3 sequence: CASSLNTIYGYTF. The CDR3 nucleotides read TGTGCCAGCAGCTTAAACACTATCTATGGCTACACCTTC.

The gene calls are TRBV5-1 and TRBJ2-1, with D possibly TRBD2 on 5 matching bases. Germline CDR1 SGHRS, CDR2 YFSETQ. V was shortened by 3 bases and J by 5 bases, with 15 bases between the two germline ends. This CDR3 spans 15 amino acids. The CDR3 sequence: CASSSAGDFDNEQFF. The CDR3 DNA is TGCGCCAGCAGCTCGGCCGGGGATTTCGACAATGAGCAGTTCTTC.

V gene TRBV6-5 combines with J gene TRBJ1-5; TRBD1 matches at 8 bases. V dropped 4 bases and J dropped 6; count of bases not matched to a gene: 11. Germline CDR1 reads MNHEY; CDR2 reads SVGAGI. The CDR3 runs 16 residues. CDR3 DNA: TGTGCCAGCAGTTCCTCAGGGACAGGATACTTTCAGCCCCAGCATTTT. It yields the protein CASSSSGTGYFQPQHF.

This CDR3 reads CASSLAGHTGELFF. The CDR3 nucleotides read TGTGCCAGCAGTCTAGCGGGACACACCGGGGAGCTGTTTTTT. This rearrangement joins TRBV2 to TRBJ2-2, with 9 bases aligning to TRBD2. The CDR3 loop spans 14 amino acids. The ends lost 5 bases at V and 3 bases at J; junction bases unmatched: 1. From germline, CDR1 is SNHLY and CDR2 FYNNEI.

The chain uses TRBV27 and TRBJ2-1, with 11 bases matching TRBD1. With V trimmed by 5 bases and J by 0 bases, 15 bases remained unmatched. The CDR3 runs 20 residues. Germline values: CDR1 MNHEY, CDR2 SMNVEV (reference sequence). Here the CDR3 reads CASSLRVPGTGGISYNEQFF. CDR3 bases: TGTGCCAGCAGTCTAAGGGTGCCCGGGACAGGGGGGATCTCCTACAATGAGCAGTTCTTC.

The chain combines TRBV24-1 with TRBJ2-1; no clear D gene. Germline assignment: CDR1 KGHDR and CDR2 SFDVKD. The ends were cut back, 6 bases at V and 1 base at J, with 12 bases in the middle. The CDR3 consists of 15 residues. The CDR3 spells CATSNPVVSYNEQFF. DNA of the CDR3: TGTGCCACCAGTAACCCTGTAGTATCCTACAATGAGCAGTTCTTC.

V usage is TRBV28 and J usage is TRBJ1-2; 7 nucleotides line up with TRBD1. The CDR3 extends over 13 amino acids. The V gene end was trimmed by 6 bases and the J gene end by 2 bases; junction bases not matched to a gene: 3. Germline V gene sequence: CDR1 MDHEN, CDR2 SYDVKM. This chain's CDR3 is CASSLTGNYGYTF. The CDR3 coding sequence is TGTGCCAGCAGCCTGACAGGGAACTATGGCTACACCTTC.

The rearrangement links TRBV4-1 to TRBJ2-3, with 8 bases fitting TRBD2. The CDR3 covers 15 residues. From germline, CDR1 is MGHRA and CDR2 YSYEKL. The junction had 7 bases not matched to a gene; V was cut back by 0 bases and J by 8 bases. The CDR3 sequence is CASSQDWSGRGTQYF. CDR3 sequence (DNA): TGCGCCAGCAGCCAAGATTGGAGCGGGAGAGGTACGCAGTATTTT.

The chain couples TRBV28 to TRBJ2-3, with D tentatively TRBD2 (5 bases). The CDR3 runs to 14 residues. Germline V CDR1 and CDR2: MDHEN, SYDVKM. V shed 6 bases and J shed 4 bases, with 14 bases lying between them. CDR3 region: CASSLRGGADTQYF. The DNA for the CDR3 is TGTGCCAGCAGCCTCCGGGGTGGGGCAGATACGCAGTATTTT. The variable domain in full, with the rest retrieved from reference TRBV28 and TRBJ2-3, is DVKVTQSSRYLVKRTGEKVFLECVQDMDHENMFWYRQDPGLGLRLIYFSYDVKMKEKGDIPEGYSVSREKKERFSLILESASTNQTSMYLCASSLRGGADTQYFGPGTRLTVL.

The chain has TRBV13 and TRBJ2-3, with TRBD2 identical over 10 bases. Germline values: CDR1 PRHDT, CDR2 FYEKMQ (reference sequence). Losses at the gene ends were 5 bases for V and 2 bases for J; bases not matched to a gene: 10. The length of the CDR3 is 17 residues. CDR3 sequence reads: CASSAIGLAEYTDTQYF. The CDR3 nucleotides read TGTGCCAGCAGCGCCATTGGACTAGCGGAATACACAGATACGCAGTATTTT. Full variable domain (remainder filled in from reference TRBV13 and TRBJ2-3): AAGVIQSPRHLIKEKRETATLKCYPIPRHDTVYWYQQGPGQDPQFLISFYEKMQSDKGSIPDRFSAQQFSDYHSELNMSSLELGDSALYFCASSAIGLAEYTDTQYFGPGTRLTVL.

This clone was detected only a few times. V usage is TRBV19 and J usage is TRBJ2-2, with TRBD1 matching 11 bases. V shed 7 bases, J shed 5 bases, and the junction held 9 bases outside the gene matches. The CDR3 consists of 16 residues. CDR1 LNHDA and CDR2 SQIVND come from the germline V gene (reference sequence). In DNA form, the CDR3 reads TGTGCCAGTAAGATAGGACAGGGGGCCAGTACCGGGGAGCTGTTTTTT. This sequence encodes CASKIGQGASTGELFF. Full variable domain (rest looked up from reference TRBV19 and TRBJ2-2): DGGITQSPKYLFRKEGQNVTLSCEQNLNHDAMYWYRQDPGQGLRLIYYSQIVNDFQKGDIAEGYSVSREKKESFPLTVTSAQKNPTAFYLCASKIGQGASTGELFFGEGSRLTVL.

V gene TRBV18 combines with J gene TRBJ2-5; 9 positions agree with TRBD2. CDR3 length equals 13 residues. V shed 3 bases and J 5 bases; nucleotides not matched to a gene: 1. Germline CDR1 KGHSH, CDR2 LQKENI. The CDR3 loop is CASSPGLAETQYF. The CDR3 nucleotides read TGTGCCAGCTCACCGGGACTAGCCGAGACCCAGTACTTC.

The CDR3, as DNA: TGTGCCTCCAGGTGGGGGCCGACCACAGATACGCAGTATTTT. It codes for CASRWGPTTDTQYF. The chain has TRBV19 and TRBJ2-3; possible D gene TRBD1, 6 bases. CDR3 length: 14 residues. Germline CDR1 and CDR2: LNHDA and SQIVND (reference sequence). Trimming shortened V by 11 bases and J by 2 bases, and 17 bases separated the two germline ends. Full variable domain (outside the CDR3, taken from reference TRBV19 and TRBJ2-3): DGGITQSPKYLFRKEGQNVTLSCEQNLNHDAMYWYRQDPGQGLRLIYYSQIVNDFQKGDIAEGYSVSREKKESFPLTVTSAQKNPTAFYLCASRWGPTTDTQYFGPGTRLTVL.

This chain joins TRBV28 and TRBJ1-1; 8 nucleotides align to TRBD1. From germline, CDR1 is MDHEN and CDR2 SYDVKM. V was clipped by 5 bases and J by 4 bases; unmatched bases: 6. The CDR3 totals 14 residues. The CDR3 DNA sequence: TGTGCCAGCAGTATCCCGACAGGGGTCACTGAAGCTTTCTTT. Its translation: CASSIPTGVTEAFF. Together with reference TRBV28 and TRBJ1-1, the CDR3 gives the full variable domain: DVKVTQSSRYLVKRTGEKVFLECVQDMDHENMFWYRQDPGLGLRLIYFSYDVKMKEKGDIPEGYSVSREKKERFSLILESASTNQTSMYLCASSIPTGVTEAFFGQGTRLTVV.

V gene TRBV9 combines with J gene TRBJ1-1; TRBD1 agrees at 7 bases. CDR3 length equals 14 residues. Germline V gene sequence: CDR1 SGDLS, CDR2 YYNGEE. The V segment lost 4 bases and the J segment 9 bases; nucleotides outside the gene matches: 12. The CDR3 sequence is CASSKMGTAYQAFF. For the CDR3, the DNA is TGTGCCAGCAGCAAGATGGGGACAGCCTATCAAGCTTTCTTT.

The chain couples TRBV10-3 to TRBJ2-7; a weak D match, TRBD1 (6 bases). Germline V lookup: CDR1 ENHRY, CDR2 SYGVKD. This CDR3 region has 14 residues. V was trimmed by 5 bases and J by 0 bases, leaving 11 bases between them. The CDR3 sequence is CAISRDTHSYEQYF. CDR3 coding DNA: TGTGCCATCAGTAGGGACACTCACTCCTACGAGCAGTACTTC.

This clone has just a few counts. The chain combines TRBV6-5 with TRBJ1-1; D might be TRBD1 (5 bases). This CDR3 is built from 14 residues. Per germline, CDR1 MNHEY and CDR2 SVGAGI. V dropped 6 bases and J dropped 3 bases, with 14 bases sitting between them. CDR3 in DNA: TGTGCCAGCAGAGATAGTGGGGCGCACACTGAAGCTTTCTTT. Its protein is CASRDSGAHTEAFF.

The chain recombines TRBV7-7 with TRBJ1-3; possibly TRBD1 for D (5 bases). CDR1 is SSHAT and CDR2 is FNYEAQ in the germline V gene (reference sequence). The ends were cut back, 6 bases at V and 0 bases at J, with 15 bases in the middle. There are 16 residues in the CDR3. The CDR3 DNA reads TGTGCCAGCAGACCACAGGAACAAAACTCTGGAAACACCATATATTTT. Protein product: CASRPQEQNSGNTIYF. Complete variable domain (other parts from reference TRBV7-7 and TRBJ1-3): GAGVSQSPRYKVTKRGQDVTLRCDPISSHATLYWYQQALGQGPEFLTYFNYEAQPDKSGLPSDRFSAERPEGSISTLTIQRTEQRDSAMYRCASRPQEQNSGNTIYFGEGSWLTVV.

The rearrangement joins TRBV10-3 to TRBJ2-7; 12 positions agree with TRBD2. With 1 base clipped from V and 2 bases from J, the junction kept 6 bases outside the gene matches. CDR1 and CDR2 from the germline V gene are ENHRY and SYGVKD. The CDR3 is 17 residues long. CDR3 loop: CAISELMTSGRPYEQYF. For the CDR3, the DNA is TGTGCCATCAGTGAGTTGATGACTAGCGGGAGACCCTACGAGCAGTACTTC.

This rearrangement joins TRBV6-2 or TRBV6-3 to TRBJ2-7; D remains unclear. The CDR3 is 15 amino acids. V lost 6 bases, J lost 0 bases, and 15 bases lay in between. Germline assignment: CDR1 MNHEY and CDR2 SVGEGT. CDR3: CASSPRQVLSYEQYF. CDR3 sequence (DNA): TGTGCCAGCAGCCCCCGGCAGGTCCTCTCCTACGAGCAGTACTTC.

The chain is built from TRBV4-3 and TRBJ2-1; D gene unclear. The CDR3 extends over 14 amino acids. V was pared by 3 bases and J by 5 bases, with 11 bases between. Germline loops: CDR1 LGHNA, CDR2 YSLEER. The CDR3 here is CASSQDPTDNEQFF. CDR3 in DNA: TGCGCCAGCAGCCAGGATCCAACAGACAATGAGCAGTTCTTC.

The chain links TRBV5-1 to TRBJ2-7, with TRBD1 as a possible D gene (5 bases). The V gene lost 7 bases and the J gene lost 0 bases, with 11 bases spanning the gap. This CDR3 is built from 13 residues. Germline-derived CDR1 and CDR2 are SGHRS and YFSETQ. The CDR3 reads CASHRSSSYEQYF. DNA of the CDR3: TGCGCCAGCCACAGGTCTAGCTCCTACGAGCAGTACTTC. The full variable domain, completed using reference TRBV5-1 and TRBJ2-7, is KAGVTQTPRYLIKTRGQQVTLSCSPISGHRSVSWYQQTPGQGLQFLFEYFSETQRNKGNFPGRFSGRQFSNSRSEMNVSTLELGDSALYLCASHRSSSYEQYFGPGTRLTVT.

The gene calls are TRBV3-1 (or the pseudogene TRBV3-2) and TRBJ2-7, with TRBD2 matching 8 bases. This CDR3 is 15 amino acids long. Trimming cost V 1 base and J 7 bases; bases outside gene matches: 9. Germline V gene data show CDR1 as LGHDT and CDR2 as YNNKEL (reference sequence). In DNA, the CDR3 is TGTGCCAGCAGCCAAGGCCTAGCGGGTGGAGCTGAGCAGTACTTC. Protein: CASSQGLAGGAEQYF.